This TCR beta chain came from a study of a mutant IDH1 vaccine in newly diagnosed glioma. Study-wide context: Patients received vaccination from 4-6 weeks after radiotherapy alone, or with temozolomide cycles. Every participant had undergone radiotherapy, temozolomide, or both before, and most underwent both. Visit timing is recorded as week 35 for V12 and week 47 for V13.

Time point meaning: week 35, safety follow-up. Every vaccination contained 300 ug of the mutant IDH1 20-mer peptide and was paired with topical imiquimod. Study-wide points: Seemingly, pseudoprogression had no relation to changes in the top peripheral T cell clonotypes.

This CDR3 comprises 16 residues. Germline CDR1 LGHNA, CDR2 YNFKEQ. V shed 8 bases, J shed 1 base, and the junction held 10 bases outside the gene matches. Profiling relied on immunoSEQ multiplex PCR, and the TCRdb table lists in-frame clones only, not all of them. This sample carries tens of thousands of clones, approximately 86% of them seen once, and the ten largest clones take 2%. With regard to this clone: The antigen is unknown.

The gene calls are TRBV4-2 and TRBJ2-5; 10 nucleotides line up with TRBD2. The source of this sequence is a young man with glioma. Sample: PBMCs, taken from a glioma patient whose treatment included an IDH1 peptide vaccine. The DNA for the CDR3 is TGTGCCAGCGGCGGCCCGGAGCGGGGGGGCCAAGAGACCCAGTACTTC. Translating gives CASGGPERGGQETQYF.